Listed here are 17 T cell receptor beta chains from one sample, sequenced in a study of T-cell memory formation after mild COVID-19. TCRdb independently ran MiXCR on the 5' RACE reads; one entry per CDR3 protein. The sample carries 500,000 to 600,000 distinct CDR3 sequences, about 20% recorded once. The specimen was PBMCs or a T cell subset sorted from them (not recorded which). These receptors were collected from an adult woman who had mild COVID-19 (a few samples of this study predate the infection). Cell type and time point are not known.

A few counts support this clonotype. This chain uses TRBV4-1 with TRBJ2-5, with D unclear. This CDR3 is built from 15 residues. Germline CDR1 MGHRA, CDR2 YSYEKL. The V gene lost 1 base and the J gene lost 2 bases, with 11 bases spanning the gap. CDR3 sequence reads: CASSQVGWKQETQYF. CDR3 nucleotides: TGCGCCAGCAGCCAAGTCGGATGGAAGCAAGAGACCCAGTACTTC.

The gene calls are TRBV7-9 and TRBJ2-7, with a possible D match to TRBD1 (5 bases). Trimming took 7 bases from V and 6 from J, leaving 10 bases between them. The CDR3 length is 11 residues. Per germline, CDR1 SEHNR and CDR2 FQNEAQ (reference sequence). The DNA of the CDR3 is TGTGCCAGCATCTACCAGGGCGAGCAGTACTTC. This codes for CASIYQGEQYF. Full variable domain (rest looked up from reference TRBV7-9 and TRBJ2-7): DTGVSQNPRHKITKRGQNVTFRCDPISEHNRLYWYRQTLGQGPEFLTYFQNEAQLEKSRLLSDRFSAERPKGSFSTLEIQRTEQGDSAMYLCASIYQGEQYFGPGTRLTVT.

The chain combines TRBV12-2 with TRBJ2-7; the DNA was not compared with TRBD1, the D call given in the table. TRBV12-2 is classified as a pseudogene. This CDR3 is 12 amino acids long. CDR3 coding DNA: TGTGCCGTGGGGCGGGTTCCCTACGAGCAGTACTTC. Residues: CAVGRVPYEQYF.

This chain's CDR3 is CASTLTGTNTEAFF. The CDR3 coding sequence is TGTGCCAGCACCCTGACAGGTACGAACACTGAAGCTTTCTTT. The V gene is TRBV12-3 or TRBV12-4, the J gene TRBJ1-1, with D possibly being TRBD1 (6 bases). The CDR3 runs 14 residues. Trimming cost V 7 bases and J 1 base, with 13 bases left between them.

V gene TRBV6-6 combines with J gene TRBJ2-5; TRBD2 matches 7 bases. Trimming took 6 bases from V and 5 from J; bases not matched to a gene: 6. Looked up from germline, CDR1 is MNHNY and CDR2 is SVGAGI (reference sequence). The CDR3 is 13 amino acids. The CDR3 protein is CASRSGAIETQYF. The CDR3 DNA follows: TGTGCCAGCAGGAGCGGGGCGATCGAGACCCAGTACTTC.

The CDR3 DNA sequence: TGTGCCAGAGGAGGGCCCGAATTCAATGAGCAGTTCTTC. It codes for CARGGPEFNEQFF. The chain links TRBV2 to TRBJ2-1; D possibly corresponds to TRBD2 (6 bases). Trimming cost V 9 bases and J 6 bases, with 15 bases left between them. The CDR3 is made up of 13 amino acids. Germline values: CDR1 SNHLY, CDR2 FYNNEI.

The chain combines TRBV19 with TRBJ2-4, with TRBD1 matching over 7 bases. V lost 5 bases and J lost 9; bases outside the gene matches: 10. The germline V gene has CDR1 LNHDA and CDR2 SQIVND (reference sequence). The CDR3 is 14 residues long. CDR3 sequence (DNA): TGTGCCAGTAGTCCGCCTGACAGGGTTTCCATTCAGTACTTC. Translating gives CASSPPDRVSIQYF.

The chain recombines TRBV7-2 with TRBJ1-1; D unresolved. CDR3 length equals 16 residues. Trimming pared 5 bases from V and 1 base from J, leaving 17 bases between. Germline CDR1 reads SGHTA; CDR2 reads FQGNSA. CDR3 loop: CASSAQATQRNTEAFF. For the CDR3, the DNA is TGTGCCAGCAGCGCTCAAGCGACCCAGAGGAACACTGAAGCTTTCTTT.

The gene calls are TRBV20-1 and TRBJ2-3, with TRBD2 matching over 7 bases. The CDR3 consists of 13 residues. The germline CDR1 and CDR2 sequences are DFQATT and SNEGSKA (reference sequence). Trimming cost V 4 bases and J 2 bases; bases outside gene matches: 3. The CDR3 DNA sequence: TGCAGTGCTACAGCGGGGATCACAGATACGCAGTATTTT. Residues: CSATAGITDTQYF.

This clonotype was detected only a few times. This chain joins TRBV14 and TRBJ2-7; 7 nucleotides match TRBD2. J was trimmed by 6 bases and V by 2 bases; bases with no gene match: 13. This CDR3 has 16 amino acids. CDR1 is SGHDN, CDR2 FVKESK, per germline. The CDR3 loop reads CASSQPTSAWDVEQYF. The DNA of the CDR3 is TGTGCCAGCAGCCAACCAACTAGCGCTTGGGACGTCGAGCAGTACTTC.

In this sample, this clonotype turned up a few times. The V gene is TRBV6-6, the J gene TRBJ1-2; TRBD1 is a possible D gene (5 bases). The V gene's germline CDR1 is MNHNY and CDR2 SVGAGI (reference sequence). The V end was cut by 8 bases, the J end by 4 bases, with 17 bases between. The CDR3 has 14 amino acids. Here the CDR3 reads CASSAGTAFYGYTF. The CDR3 nucleotides read TGTGCCAGCTCGGCCGGGACGGCTTTCTATGGCTACACCTTC.

This chain connects TRBV7-3 to TRBJ2-2; D is ambiguous. Trimming cost V 4 bases and J 6 bases, with 6 bases left between them. This CDR3 is 12 amino acids long. Germline CDR1 reads SGHTA; CDR2 reads FQGTGA. The CDR3 loop is CASSSNSGELFF. CDR3 sequence (DNA): TGTGCCAGCAGCTCCAACTCCGGGGAGCTGTTTTTT.

This rearrangement joins TRBV12-3 or TRBV12-4 to TRBJ2-2; D perhaps matches TRBD2 (5 bases). V lost 7 bases, J lost 1 base, and 13 bases lay in between. The CDR3 runs to 15 residues. The CDR3 here is CASILLSENTGELFF. CDR3 bases: TGTGCCAGCATCCTGCTTAGCGAGAACACCGGGGAGCTGTTTTTT.

This clonotype appeared a few times. J is TRBJ1-1 and V is TRBV7-6; D may be TRBD1 (6 bases). CDR1 is SGHVS, CDR2 FNYEAQ, per germline. Trimming pared 6 bases from V and 1 base from J, leaving 9 bases between. The CDR3 totals 13 residues. The CDR3 sequence: CASSMTGNTEAFF. The CDR3 nucleotides read TGTGCCAGCAGTATGACAGGGAACACTGAAGCTTTCTTT.

This clonotype was observed a handful of times. The gene calls are TRBV5-6 and TRBJ2-3; 8 nucleotides agree with TRBD1. The V and J ends lost 2 bases and 0 bases, in that order; junction bases with no gene match: 8. The CDR3 length is 17 residues. Germline CDR1 and CDR2: SGHDT and YYEEEE. DNA of the CDR3: TGTGCCAGCAGCTTCCCCCCGACAGGGGCTAGCACAGATACGCAGTATTTT. Translation gives CASSFPPTGASTDTQYF.

This clonotype showed up just a few times. The gene calls are TRBV20-1 and TRBJ2-1, with D unresolved. This CDR3 has 12 residues. Germline CDR1 reads DFQATT; CDR2 reads SNEGSKA (reference sequence). V lost 6 bases and J lost 2, with 8 bases in between. The DNA for the CDR3 is TGCAGTGCCGCAGCACCCTACAATGAGCAGTTCTTC. Protein sequence: CSAAAPYNEQFF.

The rearrangement links TRBV6-2 or TRBV6-3 to TRBJ2-7; TRBD2 aligns across 8 bases. The CDR3 extends over 14 amino acids. The germline CDR1 and CDR2 sequences are MNHEY and SVGEGT. The junction had 7 bases not matched to a gene; V was cut back by 5 bases and J by 4 bases. The CDR3, as DNA: TGTGCCAGCAGTCTACCGGGAGGGATATACGAGCAGTACTTC. As protein: CASSLPGGIYEQYF.